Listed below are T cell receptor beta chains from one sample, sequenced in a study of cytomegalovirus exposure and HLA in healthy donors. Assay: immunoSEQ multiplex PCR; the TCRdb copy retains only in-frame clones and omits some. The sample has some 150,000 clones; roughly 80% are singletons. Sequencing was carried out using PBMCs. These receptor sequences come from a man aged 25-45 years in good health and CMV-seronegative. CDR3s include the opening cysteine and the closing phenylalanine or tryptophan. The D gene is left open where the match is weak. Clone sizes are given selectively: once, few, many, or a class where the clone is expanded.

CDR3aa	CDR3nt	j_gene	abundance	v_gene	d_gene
CASSLLGQGNYEQYF	TGTGCCAGCAGTCTACTGGGACAGGGGAACTACGAGCAGTACTTC	TRBJ2-7	-	TRBV6-5	TRBD1
CASSLELAGSQETQYF	TGTGCCAGCAGCTTGGAGCTAGCGGGGTCCCAAGAGACCCAGTACTTC	TRBJ2-5	-	TRBV5-4	TRBD2
CASSPRGYEQYF	TGTGCCAGCAGCCCTCGAGGCTACGAGCAGTACTTC	TRBJ2-7	-	TRBV7-9	-
CAISESKTRDSYEQYF	TGTGCCATCAGTGAGTCGAAAACCCGTGACTCTTACGAGCAGTACTTC	TRBJ2-7	once	TRBV10-3	-
CASSSGGRYNEQFF	TGTGCCAGCAGTTCGGGGGGTAGGTACAATGAGCAGTTCTTC	TRBJ2-1	-	TRBV28	TRBD2
CASSLDRVSGANVLTF	TGTGCCAGCAGCTTAGACAGGGTCTCTGGGGCCAACGTCCTGACTTTC	TRBJ2-6	-	TRBV7-9	-
CASSDRLYEQYF	TGTGCCAGCAGTGACAGACTTTACGAGCAGTACTTC	TRBJ2-7	-	TRBV25-1	-
CASSTVGGVSYEQYF	TGTGCCAGTAGTACGGTAGGCGGGGTCTCCTACGAGCAGTACTTC	TRBJ2-7	once	TRBV19	-
CASSRFRGKKQYNEQFF	TGTGCCAGCAGCCGCTTCAGGGGCAAAAAACAGTACAATGAGCAGTTCTTC	TRBJ2-1	-	TRBV5-8	-
CAWKRLAGTYEQYF	TGTGCCTGGAAAAGACTAGCGGGGACCTACGAGCAGTACTTC	TRBJ2-7	-	TRBV30	TRBD2
CASSVAGGTTGELFF	TGTGCCAGCAGCGTAGCGGGGGGTACCACCGGGGAGCTGTTTTTT	TRBJ2-2	-	TRBV9	TRBD2
CASSPRGPLNTEAFF	TGTGCCAGCAGTCCCAGGGGGCCTTTGAACACTGAAGCTTTCTTT	TRBJ1-1	-	TRBV27	TRBD1
CASSSGTRSAYEQYF	TGTGCCAGCAGCTCGGGGACTAGATCTGCCTACGAGCAGTACTTC	TRBJ2-7	-	TRBV5-6	TRBD2
CASSVGRGSNSPLHF	TGTGCCAGCAGCGTAGGGAGGGGTTCGAATTCACCCCTCCACTTT	TRBJ1-6	-	TRBV9	-
CASSFRDTEAFF	TGTGCCAGCAGCTTCCGGGACACTGAAGCTTTCTTT	TRBJ1-1	-	TRBV11-2	-
CASSLEGSGKKTQYF	TGCGCCAGCAGCTTGGAAGGGTCGGGGAAGAAGACCCAGTACTTC	TRBJ2-5	-	TRBV5-1	-
CASSPPWRDTQYF	TGTGCCAGCAGCCCCCCGTGGAGAGATACGCAGTATTTT	TRBJ2-3	-	TRBV11-1	-
CASSQAGGERFAFF	TGCGCCAGCAGCCAGGCGGGAGGGGAGCGATTTGCTTTCTTT	TRBJ1-1	few	TRBV5-1	-
CASSPRPVYRLEQYF	TGTGCCAGTAGTCCACGTCCGGTCTACCGATTGGAGCAGTACTTC	TRBJ2-7	-	TRBV19	-
CAWTGTGSGYTF	TGTGCCTGGACCGGGACAGGGTCTGGCTACACCTTC	TRBJ1-2	-	TRBV30	TRBD1
CASGLAVRGPDSGYTF	TGCGCCAGCGGATTGGCGGTTAGGGGGCCAGACTCTGGCTACACCTTC	TRBJ1-2	-	TRBV5-1	TRBD1
CSVVSRDRGYEQYF	TGCAGCGTCGTTTCCCGGGACAGGGGCTACGAGCAGTACTTC	TRBJ2-7	-	TRBV29-1	TRBD1
CSVGGQGEETQYF	TGCAGCGTTGGGGGACAGGGGGAAGAGACCCAGTACTTC	TRBJ2-5	few	TRBV29-1	TRBD1
CASGTGRSTNEKLFF	TGTGCCTCCGGGACAGGGCGTTCAACTAATGAAAAACTGTTTTTT	TRBJ1-4	few	TRBV28	TRBD1
CASSSESGGIYGNEQFF	TGTGCCAGCAGCTCGGAGAGCGGGGGCATATACGGAAATGAGCAGTTCTTC	TRBJ2-1	-	TRBV7-9	TRBD2
CASSYSIGQAYEQYF	TGTGCCAGCAGTTACTCGATAGGACAGGCCTACGAGCAGTACTTC	TRBJ2-7	-	TRBV6-6	TRBD1